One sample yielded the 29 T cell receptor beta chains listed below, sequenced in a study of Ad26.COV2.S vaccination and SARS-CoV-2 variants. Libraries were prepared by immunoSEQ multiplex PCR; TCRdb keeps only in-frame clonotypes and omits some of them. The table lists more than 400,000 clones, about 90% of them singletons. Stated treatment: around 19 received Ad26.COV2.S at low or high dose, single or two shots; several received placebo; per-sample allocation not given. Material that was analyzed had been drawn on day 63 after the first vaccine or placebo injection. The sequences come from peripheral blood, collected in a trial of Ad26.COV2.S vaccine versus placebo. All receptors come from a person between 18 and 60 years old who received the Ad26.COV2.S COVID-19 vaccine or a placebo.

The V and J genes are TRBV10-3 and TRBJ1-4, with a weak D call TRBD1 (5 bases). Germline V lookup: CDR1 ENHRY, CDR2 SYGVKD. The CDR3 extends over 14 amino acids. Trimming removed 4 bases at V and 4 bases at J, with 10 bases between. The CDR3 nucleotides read TGTGCCATCAGTGGGGGACTAATTAATGAAAAACTGTTTTTT. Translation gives CAISGGLINEKLFF.

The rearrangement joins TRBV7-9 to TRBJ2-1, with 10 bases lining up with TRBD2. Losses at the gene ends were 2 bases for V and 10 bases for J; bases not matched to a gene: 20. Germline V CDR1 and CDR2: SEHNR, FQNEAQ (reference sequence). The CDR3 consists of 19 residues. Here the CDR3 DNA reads TGTGCCAGCAGCTTACCTGGCGGCCTGCTAGCGGGAGATTTGGACGAGCAGTTCTTC. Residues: CASSLPGGLLAGDLDEQFF.

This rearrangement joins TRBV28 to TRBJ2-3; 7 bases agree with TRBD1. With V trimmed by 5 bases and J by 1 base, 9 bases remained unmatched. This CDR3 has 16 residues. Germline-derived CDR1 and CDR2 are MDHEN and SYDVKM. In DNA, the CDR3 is TGTGCCAGCAGTCCGGGGACAGTTTGGGGCACAGATACGCAGTATTTT. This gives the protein CASSPGTVWGTDTQYF.

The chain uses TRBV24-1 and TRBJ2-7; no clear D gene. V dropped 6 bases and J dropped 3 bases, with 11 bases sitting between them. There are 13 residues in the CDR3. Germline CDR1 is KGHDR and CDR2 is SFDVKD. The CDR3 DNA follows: TGTGCCACCAGTAAAGGGAACGGCTACGAGCAGTACTTC. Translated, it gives CATSKGNGYEQYF.

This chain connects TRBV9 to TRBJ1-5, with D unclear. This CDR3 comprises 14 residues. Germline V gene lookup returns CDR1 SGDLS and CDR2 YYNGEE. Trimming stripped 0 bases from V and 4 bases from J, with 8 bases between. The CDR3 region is CASSVVSRNQPQHF. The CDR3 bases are TGTGCCAGCAGCGTAGTTAGTCGAAATCAGCCCCAGCATTTT.

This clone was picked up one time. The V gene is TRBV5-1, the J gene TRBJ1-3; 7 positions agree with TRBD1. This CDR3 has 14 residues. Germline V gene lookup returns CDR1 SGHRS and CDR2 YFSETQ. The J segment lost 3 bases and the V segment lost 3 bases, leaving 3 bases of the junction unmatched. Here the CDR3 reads CASSSGDSGNTIYF. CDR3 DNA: TGCGCCAGCAGCTCGGGGGACAGTGGAAACACCATATATTTT.

The CDR3 DNA sequence: TGTGCCAGCAGCTCGACCCCGGGACAGGCATTAATTGAGTTCTTC. The encoded protein is CASSSTPGQALIEFF. This chain connects TRBV7-9 to TRBJ2-1; 8 bases map to TRBD1. Germline-derived CDR1 and CDR2 are SEHNR and FQNEAQ (reference sequence). Trimming removed 4 bases from V and 14 bases from J; junction bases left unmatched: 16. This CDR3 has 15 amino acids.

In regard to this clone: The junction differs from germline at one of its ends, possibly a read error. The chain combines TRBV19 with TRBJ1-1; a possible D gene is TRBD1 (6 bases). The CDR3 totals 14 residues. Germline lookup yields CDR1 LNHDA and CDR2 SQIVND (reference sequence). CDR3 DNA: TGTGCCAGTAGTACATACAGGGATGCCCAAGTACTGGATTTT. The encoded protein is CASSTYRDAQVLDF. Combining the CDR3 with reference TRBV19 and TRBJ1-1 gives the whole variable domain DGGITQSPKYLFRKEGQNVTLSCEQNLNHDAMYWYRQDPGQGLRLIYYSQIVNDFQKGDIAEGYSVSREKKESFPLTVTSAQKNPTAFYLCASSTYRDAQVLDFGQGTRLTVV.

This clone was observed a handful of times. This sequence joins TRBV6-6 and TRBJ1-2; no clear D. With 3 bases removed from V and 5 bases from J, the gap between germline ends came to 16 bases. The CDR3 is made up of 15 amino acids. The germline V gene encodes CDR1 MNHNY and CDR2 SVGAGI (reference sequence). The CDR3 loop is CASSYSTPTSYGYTF. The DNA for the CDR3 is TGTGCCAGCAGTTATTCCACACCGACCTCTTATGGCTACACCTTC.

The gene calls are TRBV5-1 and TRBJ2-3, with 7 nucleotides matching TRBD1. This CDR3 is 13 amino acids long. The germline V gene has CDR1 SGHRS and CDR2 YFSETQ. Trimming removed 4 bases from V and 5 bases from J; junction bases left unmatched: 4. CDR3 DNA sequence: TGCGCCAGCAGCGACAGGGATGGAGATACGCAGTATTTT. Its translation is CASSDRDGDTQYF.

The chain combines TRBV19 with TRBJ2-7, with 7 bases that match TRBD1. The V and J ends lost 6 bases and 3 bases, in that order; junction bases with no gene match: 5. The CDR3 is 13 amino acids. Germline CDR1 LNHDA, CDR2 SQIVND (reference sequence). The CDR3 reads CASRETGLYEQYF. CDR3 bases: TGTGCCAGTAGGGAGACAGGGCTCTACGAGCAGTACTTC.

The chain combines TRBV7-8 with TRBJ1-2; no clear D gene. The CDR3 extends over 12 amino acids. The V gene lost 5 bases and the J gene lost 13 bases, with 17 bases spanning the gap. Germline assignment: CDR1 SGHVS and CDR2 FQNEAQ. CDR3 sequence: CASSPLGLIITF. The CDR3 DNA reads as TGTGCCAGCAGCCCCCTCGGCCTGATAATCACCTTC.

In DNA, the CDR3 is TGTGCCAGCAGCACCCGACAGGGGACCACCGGGGAGCTGTTTTTT. The encoded protein is CASSTRQGTTGELFF. V is TRBV28 and J is TRBJ2-2; the match to TRBD1 covers 8 bases. Germline loops: CDR1 MDHEN, CDR2 SYDVKM. The CDR3 runs 15 residues. V was clipped by 6 bases and J by 4 bases; unmatched bases: 7.

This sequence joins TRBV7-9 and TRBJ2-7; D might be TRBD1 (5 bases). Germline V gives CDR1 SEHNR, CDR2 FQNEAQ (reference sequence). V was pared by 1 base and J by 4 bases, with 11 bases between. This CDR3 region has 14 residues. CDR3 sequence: CASSLDPGLYEQYF. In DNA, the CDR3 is TGTGCCAGCAGCTTAGATCCAGGGCTATACGAGCAGTACTTC.

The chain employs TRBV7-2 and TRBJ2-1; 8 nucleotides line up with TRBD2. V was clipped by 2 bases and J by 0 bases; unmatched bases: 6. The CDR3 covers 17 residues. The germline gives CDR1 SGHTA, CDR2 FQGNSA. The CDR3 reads CASSLYLGTSSYNEQFF. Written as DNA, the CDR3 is TGTGCCAGCAGCTTATACCTAGGGACTAGCTCCTACAATGAGCAGTTCTTC.

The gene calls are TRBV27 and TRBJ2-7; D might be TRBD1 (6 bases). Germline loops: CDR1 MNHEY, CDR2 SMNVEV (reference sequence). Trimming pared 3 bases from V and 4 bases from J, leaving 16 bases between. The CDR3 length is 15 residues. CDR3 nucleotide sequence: TGTGCCAGCAGTTTTTCGCCGGGACACCTGTACGAGCAGTACTTC. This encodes CASSFSPGHLYEQYF.

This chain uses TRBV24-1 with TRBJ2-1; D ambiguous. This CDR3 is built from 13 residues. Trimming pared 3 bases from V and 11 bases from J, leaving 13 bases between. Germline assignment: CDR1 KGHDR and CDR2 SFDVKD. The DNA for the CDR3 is TGTGCCACCAGTGATAGCGTAGGAGTGAAGCAGTTCTTC. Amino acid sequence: CATSDSVGVKQFF.

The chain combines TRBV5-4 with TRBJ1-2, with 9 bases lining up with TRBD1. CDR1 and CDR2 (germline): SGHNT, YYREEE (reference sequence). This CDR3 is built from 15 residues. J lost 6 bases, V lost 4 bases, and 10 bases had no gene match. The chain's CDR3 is CASSLAGTGRNGYTF. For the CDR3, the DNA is TGTGCCAGCAGCCTAGCCGGGACAGGGAGAAATGGCTACACCTTC. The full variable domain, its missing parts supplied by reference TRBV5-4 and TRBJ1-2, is ETGVTQSPTHLIKTRGQQVTLRCSSQSGHNTVSWYQQALGQGPQFIFQYYREEENGRGNFPPRFSGLQFPNYSSELNVNALELDDSALYLCASSLAGTGRNGYTFGSGTRLTVV.

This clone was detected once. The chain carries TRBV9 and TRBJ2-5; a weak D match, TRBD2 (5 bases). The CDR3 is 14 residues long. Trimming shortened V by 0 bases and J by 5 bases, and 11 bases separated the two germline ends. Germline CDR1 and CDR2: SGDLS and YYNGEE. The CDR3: CASSVDEGSETQYF. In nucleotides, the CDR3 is TGTGCCAGCAGCGTAGACGAGGGATCGGAGACCCAGTACTTC. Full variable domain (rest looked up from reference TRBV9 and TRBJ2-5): DSGVTQTPKHLITATGQRVTLRCSPRSGDLSVYWYQQSLDQGLQFLIQYYNGEERAKGNILERFSAQQFPDLHSELNLSSLELGDSALYFCASSVDEGSETQYFGPGTRLLVL.

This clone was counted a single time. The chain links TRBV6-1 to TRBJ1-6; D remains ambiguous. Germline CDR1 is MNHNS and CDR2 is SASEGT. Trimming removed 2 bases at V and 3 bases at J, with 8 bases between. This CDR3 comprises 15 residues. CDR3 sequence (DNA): TGTGCCAGCAGTGAAAGGAGGAACTATAATTCACCCCTCCACTTT. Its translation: CASSERRNYNSPLHF.

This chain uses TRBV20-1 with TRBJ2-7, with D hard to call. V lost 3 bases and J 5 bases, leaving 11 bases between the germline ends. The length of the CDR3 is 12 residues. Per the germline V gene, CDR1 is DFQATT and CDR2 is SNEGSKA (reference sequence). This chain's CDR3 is CSASMGPDEQYF. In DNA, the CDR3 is TGCAGTGCTAGTATGGGTCCCGACGAGCAGTACTTC.

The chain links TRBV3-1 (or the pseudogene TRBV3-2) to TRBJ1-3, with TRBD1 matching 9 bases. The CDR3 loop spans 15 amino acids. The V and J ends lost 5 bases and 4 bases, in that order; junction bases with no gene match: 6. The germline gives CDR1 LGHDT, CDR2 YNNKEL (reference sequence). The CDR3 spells CASSARDRVGNTIYF. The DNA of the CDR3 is TGTGCCAGCAGCGCCCGGGACAGGGTCGGAAACACCATATATTTT.

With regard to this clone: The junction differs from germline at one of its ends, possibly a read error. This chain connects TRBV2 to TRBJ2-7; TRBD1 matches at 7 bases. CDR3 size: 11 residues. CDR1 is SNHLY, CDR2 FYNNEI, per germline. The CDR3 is CASSDRTGLLF. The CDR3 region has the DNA TGTGCCAGCAGTGATCGGACAGGTCTCCTCTTC.

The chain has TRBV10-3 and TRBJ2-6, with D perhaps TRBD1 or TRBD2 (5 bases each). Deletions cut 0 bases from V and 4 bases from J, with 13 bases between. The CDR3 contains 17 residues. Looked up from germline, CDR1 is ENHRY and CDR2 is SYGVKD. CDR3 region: CAISESWGKRGANVLTF. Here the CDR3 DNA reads TGTGCCATCAGTGAGTCGTGGGGGAAGCGCGGGGCCAACGTCCTGACTTTC.

Written as DNA, the CDR3 is TGTGCCAGCAGCGGCCCCACCGGGACTAGCGGGAGCACAGATACGCAGTATTTT. Its translation is CASSGPTGTSGSTDTQYF. V gene TRBV9 combines with J gene TRBJ2-3, with 12 nucleotides matching TRBD2. Trimming at V came to 3 bases and at J to 0 bases, leaving 8 bases not matched to a gene. The CDR3 consists of 18 residues. Germline CDR1 is SGDLS and CDR2 is YYNGEE. The full variable domain, completed using reference TRBV9 and TRBJ2-3, is DSGVTQTPKHLITATGQRVTLRCSPRSGDLSVYWYQQSLDQGLQFLIQYYNGEERAKGNILERFSAQQFPDLHSELNLSSLELGDSALYFCASSGPTGTSGSTDTQYFGPGTRLTVL.

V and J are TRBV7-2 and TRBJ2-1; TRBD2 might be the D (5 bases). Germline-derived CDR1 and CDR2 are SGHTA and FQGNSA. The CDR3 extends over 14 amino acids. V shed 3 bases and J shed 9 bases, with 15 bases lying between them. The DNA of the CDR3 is TGTGCCAGCAGCTTTTTCAGCACCCTAGCTGAGCAGTTCTTC. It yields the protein CASSFFSTLAEQFF.

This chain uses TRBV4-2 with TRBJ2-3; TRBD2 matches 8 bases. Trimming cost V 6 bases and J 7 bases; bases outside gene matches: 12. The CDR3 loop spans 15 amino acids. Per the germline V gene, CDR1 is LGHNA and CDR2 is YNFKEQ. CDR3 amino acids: CASSLRAGVEYTQYF. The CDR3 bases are TGTGCCAGCAGTCTTAGAGCGGGAGTAGAATATACGCAGTATTTT.

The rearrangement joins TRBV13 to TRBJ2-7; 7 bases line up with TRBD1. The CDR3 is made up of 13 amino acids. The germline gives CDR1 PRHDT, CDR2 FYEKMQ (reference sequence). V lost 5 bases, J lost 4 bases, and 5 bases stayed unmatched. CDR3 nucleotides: TGTGCCAGCAGCGAGCAGACAGGGTACGAGCAGTACTTC. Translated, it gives CASSEQTGYEQYF.

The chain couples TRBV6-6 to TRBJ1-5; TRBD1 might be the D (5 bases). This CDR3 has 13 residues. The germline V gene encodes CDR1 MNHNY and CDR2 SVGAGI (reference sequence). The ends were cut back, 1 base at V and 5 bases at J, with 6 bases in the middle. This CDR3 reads CASSYLGDQPQHF. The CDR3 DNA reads TGTGCCAGCAGTTACTTGGGGGATCAGCCCCAGCATTTT.